This entry describes one TCR beta chain. What it binds is unknown. This record comes from a study of T cell responses to AZD1222 COVID-19 vaccine. Overall study results and limits: Two doses of AZD1222 preceded a rise in Spike-specific TCR breadth and depth.

The CDR3 extends over 13 amino acids. The protocol was immunoSEQ multiplex PCR, while the TCRdb copy is restricted to in-frame clones and leaves out a portion. This table holds some 100,000 clones, approximately 91% found once. The sequence derives from an adult in good health. J is TRBJ2-1 and V is TRBV21-1; the table's D call TRBD2 went unverified against the DNA. TRBV21-1 is recorded as a pseudogene. The sample in question was peripheral blood, obtained on day 0 of MenACWY control vaccination. As DNA, the CDR3 is TGTGCCAGCAGCCGAGGACTGGCCAATGAGCAGTTCTTC. It encodes CASSRGLANEQFF.